This T cell receptor (beta chain) was captured by sequencing in a study of cytomegalovirus exposure and HLA in healthy donors. The study, taken as a whole, reports: TCR beta chain V- and J-gene trimming was linked, in a later analysis, to a missense variant in DCLRE1C.

As for this clone: The antigen is not known. The sample has other DNA sequences that encode this CDR3 too.

With 60 Vbeta and 13 Jbeta primers, the PCR was carried out. Assay: immunoSEQ multiplex PCR; the TCRdb copy retains only in-frame clones and omits some. Of under 200,000 clones listed, approximately 82% are singletons. Sequenced: PBMCs. This clonotype was obtained from a woman aged 40 to 50 in good health and CMV-seropositive.

DNA for the CDR3: TGCGCCAGCAGTAGGGAGGGGCAGGCCTACGAGCAGTACTTC. It codes for CASSREGQAYEQYF. The chain has TRBV5-1 and TRBJ2-7; 7 bases line up with TRBD2. Germline CDR1 SGHRS, CDR2 YFSETQ. This CDR3 is built from 14 residues. With V trimmed by 5 bases and J by 2 bases, 7 bases remained unmatched.